This T cell receptor beta chain was found in a study of shared clonotypes between healthy human individuals. Study-wide context: There were three CD4 naive, three CD4 memory, two CD8 naive and one CD8 memory plates per donor.

Germline V gene sequence: CDR1 SEHNR, CDR2 FQNEAQ (reference sequence). The J segment lost 6 bases and the V segment lost 2 bases, leaving 8 bases of the junction unmatched. The CDR3 loop spans 15 amino acids. A note on this clone: The antigen is undetermined.

Profiling relied on immunoSEQ multiplex PCR, and the TCRdb table lists in-frame clones only, not all of them. The data hold around 1.5 million clones, with approximately 98% observed a single time. Notes on the study in general: Researchers found naive subsets generally carried larger estimated richness than memory subsets. Since donors were few, the genetic and exposure-history diversity represented was limited. In contrast to clonotypes shared by all four donors, non-shared clonotypes had lower generation probabilities.

The sequence was obtained from a man aged 30 to 45 in good health. The V gene is TRBV7-9, the J gene TRBJ1-2; 8 bases agree with TRBD1. Source material: naive CD4+ T cells sorted from blood. Regarding subset: CD45RA+ positively selected. DNA of the CDR3: TGTGCCAGCAGCTTATCGTGGACAGGGAGAGATGGCTACACCTTC. Translation: CASSLSWTGRDGYTF.